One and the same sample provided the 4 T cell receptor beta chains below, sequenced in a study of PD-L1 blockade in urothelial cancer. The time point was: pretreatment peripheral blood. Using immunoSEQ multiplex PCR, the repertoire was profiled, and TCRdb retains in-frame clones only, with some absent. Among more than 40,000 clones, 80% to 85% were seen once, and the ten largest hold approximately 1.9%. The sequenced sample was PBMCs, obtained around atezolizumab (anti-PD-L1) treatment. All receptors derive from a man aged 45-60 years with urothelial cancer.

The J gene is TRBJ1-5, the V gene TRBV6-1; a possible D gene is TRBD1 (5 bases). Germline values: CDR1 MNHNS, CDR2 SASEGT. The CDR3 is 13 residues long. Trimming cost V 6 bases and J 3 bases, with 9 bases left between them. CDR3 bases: TGTGCCAGCAGACAGGTAGACAATCAGCCCCAGCATTTT. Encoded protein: CASRQVDNQPQHF.

The CDR3 reads CASSPGTSVDEQFF. CDR3 DNA: TGCGCCAGCAGTCCCGGGACTAGCGTCGATGAGCAGTTCTTC. This chain uses TRBV5-1 with TRBJ2-1; 10 positions agree with TRBD2. V dropped 5 bases and J dropped 8; count of bases not matched to a gene: 7. This CDR3 is built from 14 residues. Germline CDR1 is SGHRS and CDR2 is YFSETQ.

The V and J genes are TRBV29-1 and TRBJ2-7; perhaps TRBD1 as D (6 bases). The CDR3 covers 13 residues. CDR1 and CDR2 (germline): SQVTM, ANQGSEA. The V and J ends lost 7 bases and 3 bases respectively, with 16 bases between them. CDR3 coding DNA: TGCAGCGCCCAAGGGCAGGGACACTACGAGCAGTACTTC. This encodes CSAQGQGHYEQYF.

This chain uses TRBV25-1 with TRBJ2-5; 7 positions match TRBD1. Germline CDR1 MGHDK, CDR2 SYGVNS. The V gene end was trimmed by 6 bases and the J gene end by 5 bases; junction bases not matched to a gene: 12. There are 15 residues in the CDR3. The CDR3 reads CASSRDRDGRETQYF. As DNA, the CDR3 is TGTGCCAGCAGCCGAGACAGGGACGGGCGGGAGACCCAGTACTTC.